Presented here are 10 T cell receptor beta chains from one specimen sequenced in a study of shared clonotypes between healthy human individuals. Measured with immunoSEQ multiplex PCR; TCRdb has only the in-frame clones, and not every one. The sample records about 2.2 million clones, 85% to 95% being singletons. Terminally differentiated effector memory CD45RA+ cells were excluded by CCR7 positive selection of CD45RO-negative cells. The sequencing sample was made of naive CD8+ T cells from PBMCs. These receptors all stem from a man aged 18 to 29 in good health. Some clones in this sample may be carry-over from other donors' samples.

The rearrangement uses TRBV5-1 and TRBJ2-5; D might be TRBD2 (5 bases). V lost 3 bases, J lost 2 bases, and 17 bases lay in between. Per the germline V gene, CDR1 is SGHRS and CDR2 is YFSETQ. The CDR3 has 16 amino acids. CDR3 DNA: TGCGCCAGCAGCTGGGAGAGTCGTTCCATTCAAGAGACCCAGTACTTC. Protein sequence: CASSWESRSIQETQYF.

The chain carries TRBV27 and TRBJ1-1, with a tentative D call TRBD1 (6 bases). V was shortened by 10 bases and J by 4 bases, with 19 bases between the two germline ends. This CDR3 has 14 residues. Germline V gene sequence: CDR1 MNHEY, CDR2 SMNVEV (reference sequence). In nucleotides, the CDR3 is TGTGCCACCAGGACAGTCGGGTCAGGCACTGAAGCTTTCTTT. Translated, it gives CATRTVGSGTEAFF.

The chain uses TRBV28 and TRBJ1-2; the D is unclear. The CDR3 is 16 amino acids. The V gene lost 4 bases and the J gene lost 3 bases, with 18 bases spanning the gap. From germline, CDR1 is MDHEN and CDR2 SYDVKM. The CDR3 region is CASSSSLWRRDYGYTF. The DNA of the CDR3 is TGTGCCAGCAGTTCCTCTTTGTGGAGACGGGACTATGGCTACACCTTC.

V and J are TRBV9 and TRBJ1-2, with 7 bases lining up with TRBD1. Germline loops: CDR1 SGDLS, CDR2 YYNGEE. V lost 0 bases to trimming and J lost 4 bases; unmatched junction nucleotides: 9. The CDR3 runs 16 residues. CDR3 DNA: TGTGCCAGCAGCGTAGGTTACAGGGGCTATGGCTATGGCTACACCTTC. The encoded protein is CASSVGYRGYGYGYTF. The entire variable domain, with the rest obtained from reference TRBV9 and TRBJ1-2, is as follows: DSGVTQTPKHLITATGQRVTLRCSPRSGDLSVYWYQQSLDQGLQFLIQYYNGEERAKGNILERFSAQQFPDLHSELNLSSLELGDSALYFCASSVGYRGYGYGYTFGSGTRLTVV.

The genes are TRBV7-6 and TRBJ1-4; weak D call: TRBD1 (5 bases). This CDR3 is built from 14 residues. Germline V gene lookup returns CDR1 SGHVS and CDR2 FNYEAQ. V was clipped by 3 bases and J by 1 base, with 6 bases between them. The CDR3 region is CASSLGETNEKLFF. In nucleotides, the CDR3 is TGTGCCAGCAGCTTGGGGGAAACTAATGAAAAACTGTTTTTT.

This chain connects TRBV25-1 to TRBJ2-3; D is perhaps TRBD2 (7 bases). Germline assignment: CDR1 MGHDK and CDR2 SYGVNS. The CDR3 sequence is 13 residues long. The V gene lost 1 base and the J gene lost 14 bases, with 16 bases spanning the gap. DNA for the CDR3: TGTGCCAGCAGTGAATCGGGCCTCGGGGGGCTGTATTTT. It encodes CASSESGLGGLYF.

The rearrangement uses TRBV5-6 and TRBJ2-7; possible D gene TRBD2, 5 bases. Deletions cut 0 bases from V and 6 bases from J, with 10 bases between. The CDR3 consists of 13 residues. Germline V CDR1 and CDR2: SGHDT, YYEEEE. CDR3 coding DNA: TGTGCCAGCAGCTTGGCCTGGGAGTTCGAGCAGTACTTC. Protein product: CASSLAWEFEQYF.

The chain links TRBV6-6 to TRBJ2-5; D is undetermined. The CDR3 consists of 14 residues. From germline, CDR1 is MNHNY and CDR2 SVGAGI (reference sequence). V lost 0 bases and J lost 2, with 7 bases in between. CDR3 DNA sequence: TGTGCCAGCAGTTACTCGGGGAATCAAGAGACCCAGTACTTC. It codes for CASSYSGNQETQYF.

The chain's CDR3 is CASISWDTQYF. The DNA for the CDR3 is TGTGCCAGCATTAGTTGGGATACGCAGTATTTT. The chain is built from TRBV27 and TRBJ2-3, with D unresolved. The germline gives CDR1 MNHEY, CDR2 SMNVEV (reference sequence). Trimming removed 7 bases from V and 6 bases from J, with 8 bases in between. This CDR3 contains 11 residues.

This chain links TRBV11-3 with TRBJ2-7, with a possible D match to TRBD2 (6 bases). V was shortened by 1 base and J by 2 bases, with 9 bases between the two germline ends. The germline V gene has CDR1 SGHNT and CDR2 YENEEA. CDR3 length: 14 residues. This chain's CDR3 is CASSLGRGPYEQYF. As DNA, the CDR3 is TGTGCCAGCAGCTTAGGGCGGGGTCCCTACGAGCAGTACTTC.